A single sample gave rise to the 5 T cell receptor beta chains below, sequenced in a study of cytomegalovirus exposure and HLA in healthy donors. Both 60 Vbeta primers and 13 Jbeta primers went into the PCR. Some clones are missing from TCRdb's copy, which holds only in-frame ones; the method was immunoSEQ multiplex PCR. The profile shows around 150,000 clones, about three quarters of them singletons. The material sequenced was PBMCs. The receptors derive from a female donor in good health and CMV-seropositive.

The rearrangement links TRBV28 to TRBJ1-2, with D possibly matching TRBD1 (6 bases). Germline V gene sequence: CDR1 MDHEN, CDR2 SYDVKM. The ends were cut back, 5 bases at V and 5 bases at J, with 12 bases in the middle. The length of the CDR3 is 13 residues. The CDR3 DNA follows: TGTGCCAGCAGTCCCAACAGGGATTATGGCTACACCTTC. Protein product: CASSPNRDYGYTF.

The rearrangement joins TRBV6-1 to TRBJ2-5; 12 nucleotides align to TRBD2. The V gene's germline CDR1 is MNHNS and CDR2 SASEGT. J lost 5 bases, V lost 3 bases, and 10 bases had no gene match. There are 17 residues in the CDR3. Here the CDR3 DNA reads TGTGCCAGCAGTGATCAACCGCTAGCGGGAGGGCCCGAGACCCAGTACTTC. The encoded protein is CASSDQPLAGGPETQYF.

V and J are TRBV10-2 and TRBJ2-3; no clear D gene. This CDR3 has 13 residues. Germline-derived CDR1 and CDR2 are WSHSY and SAAADI. Trimming cost V 3 bases and J 4 bases, with 8 bases left between them. CDR3 in amino acids: CASSDLSADTQYF. The DNA of the CDR3 is TGCGCCAGCAGTGACCTTTCTGCAGATACGCAGTATTTT.

In its sample, this clone was seen once. This chain links TRBV5-1 with TRBJ2-5; D gene ambiguous. Germline V gives CDR1 SGHRS, CDR2 YFSETQ. V was cut by 0 bases and J by 5 bases, with 11 bases left in between. CDR3 length: 14 amino acids. The CDR3 region has the DNA TGCGCCAGCAGCTTGGGTAGCTCTTCGGAGACCCAGTACTTC. Translated: CASSLGSSSETQYF.

Here the CDR3 DNA reads TGCGCCAGCAGCCTGGAGGACTCAACGAGGGGGACCGATTACGAGCAGTACTTC. Residues: CASSLEDSTRGTDYEQYF. The chain combines TRBV5-1 with TRBJ2-7, with D maybe TRBD1 (6 bases). Germline V gives CDR1 SGHRS, CDR2 YFSETQ. There are 18 residues in the CDR3. Trimming stripped 4 bases from V and 4 bases from J, with 27 bases between.